These 19 T cell receptor beta chains were all obtained from the same sample, sequenced in a study of identical twins. Via MiXCR, TCRdb re-called the 5' RACE reads, giving one row per CDR3 protein. Seen here are 250,000 to 350,000 distinct CDR3 sequences, less than 9.5% observed once, and the top ten hold 6% to 8.5%. Another study also made use of these data, one on yellow fever vaccine responses in identical twins.

The material sequenced was CD8+ T cells sorted from blood. Receptors were obtained from a woman between 18 and 29 years old in good health.

The gene calls are TRBV6-5 and TRBJ2-2; TRBD2 matches 8 bases. V trimming: 2 bases; J trimming: 0 bases; junction bases outside the gene matches: 2. CDR1 and CDR2 from the germline V gene are MNHEY and SVGAGI. The length of the CDR3 is 16 residues. The CDR3 DNA follows: TGTGCCAGCAGTTACCGTAGCGGGACGAACACCGGGGAGCTGTTTTTT. Translating it yields CASSYRSGTNTGELFF.

Ten or more counts support this clonotype. The chain uses TRBV20-1 and TRBJ2-7, with a weak D call TRBD2 (6 bases). The ends were cut back, 0 bases at V and 3 bases at J, with 9 bases in the middle. This CDR3 comprises 13 residues. Germline V CDR1 and CDR2: DFQATT, SNEGSKA (reference sequence). Here the CDR3 reads CSARDLGGYEQYF. In DNA form, the CDR3 reads TGCAGTGCTAGAGATCTGGGGGGCTACGAGCAGTACTTC.

A few counts support this clonotype. The chain is built from TRBV20-1 and TRBJ2-1, with 9 bases lining up with TRBD1. The J segment lost 6 bases and the V segment lost 2 bases, leaving 8 bases of the junction unmatched. The CDR3 is 15 residues long. Per the germline V gene, CDR1 is DFQATT and CDR2 is SNEGSKA (reference sequence). CDR3 sequence reads: CSARKFGTGINEQFF. The CDR3 region has the DNA TGCAGTGCTAGAAAGTTCGGGACAGGGATCAATGAGCAGTTCTTC.

The CDR3 nucleotides read TGTGCCACCAGCCCCGGGACAGGCAGCACAGATACGCAGTATTTT. It translates to CATSPGTGSTDTQYF. The J gene is TRBJ2-3, the V gene TRBV24-1; 8 bases agree with TRBD1. The V and J ends lost 7 bases and 0 bases, in that order; junction bases with no gene match: 5. In germline, CDR1 is KGHDR, CDR2 SFDVKD. The CDR3 covers 15 residues.

The V gene is TRBV28, the J gene TRBJ2-3, with 14 positions matching TRBD2. Germline-derived CDR1 and CDR2 are MDHEN and SYDVKM. CDR3 length: 22 residues. The V segment lost 4 bases and the J segment 1 base; nucleotides outside the gene matches: 19. CDR3 bases: TGTGCCAGCAGTTACCCTTCAGATACGCACGGACTAGCGGGAGGACGCACAGATACGCAGTATTTT. Its translation: CASSYPSDTHGLAGGRTDTQYF.

The sample holds a few counts of this clonotype. V usage is TRBV7-8 and J usage is TRBJ1-1; D gene unclear. V lost 1 base and J 0 bases, leaving 6 bases between the germline ends. The germline V gene encodes CDR1 SGHVS and CDR2 FQNEAQ. This CDR3 has 14 amino acids. The CDR3 reads CASSLGQMNTEAFF. CDR3 in DNA: TGTGCCAGCAGCTTAGGCCAGATGAACACTGAAGCTTTCTTT. The entire variable domain, with the rest obtained from reference TRBV7-8 and TRBJ1-1, is as follows: GAGVSQSPRYKVAKRGQDVALRCDPISGHVSLFWYQQALGQGPEFLTYFQNEAQLDKSGLPSDRFFAERPEGSVSTLKIQRTQQEDSAVYLCASSLGQMNTEAFFGQGTRLTVV.

This clonotype has a count of ten or more. The chain uses TRBV7-9 and TRBJ2-4; TRBD1 might be the D (5 bases). CDR1 SEHNR and CDR2 FQNEAQ come from the germline V gene (reference sequence). This CDR3 spans 13 amino acids. The V gene lost 1 base and the J gene lost 7 bases, with 8 bases spanning the gap. Here the CDR3 DNA reads TGTGCCAGCAGCTTAGTGGGGCGTAACATTCAGTACTTC. Translation gives CASSLVGRNIQYF.

The CDR3 is CASSQDSRPPGELFF. The DNA for the CDR3 is TGTGCCAGCAGCCAAGATTCTCGACCGCCCGGGGAGCTGTTTTTT. The gene calls are TRBV14 and TRBJ2-2, with no clear D. The V gene's germline CDR1 is SGHDN and CDR2 FVKESK. With 0 bases removed from V and 6 bases from J, the gap between germline ends came to 11 bases. The CDR3 is 15 residues long.

This clonotype was picked up a small number of times. This chain connects TRBV6-5 to TRBJ1-1, with D unresolved. The CDR3 is 15 residues long. CDR1 is MNHEY, CDR2 SVGAGI, per germline. Trimming took 0 bases from V and 5 from J, leaving 13 bases between them. This CDR3 reads CASSYSQQRGTEAFF. The DNA of the CDR3 is TGTGCCAGCAGTTACTCGCAACAGAGAGGGACTGAAGCTTTCTTT.

This chain joins TRBV7-6 and TRBJ2-1; D is unclear. This CDR3 comprises 13 residues. Per the germline V gene, CDR1 is SGHVS and CDR2 is FNYEAQ. The V and J ends lost 3 bases and 6 bases respectively, with 9 bases between them. CDR3 amino acids: CASSFRSSNEQFF. The CDR3 DNA follows: TGTGCCAGCAGCTTCCGGTCTAGCAATGAGCAGTTCTTC.

This clonotype has a count of ten or more. The chain joins TRBV5-1 to TRBJ2-7; 7 bases line up with TRBD2. This CDR3 has 16 amino acids. CDR1 and CDR2 (germline): SGHRS, YFSETQ. V trimming: 1 base; J trimming: 3 bases; junction bases outside the gene matches: 10. The CDR3 loop reads CASSLMSGESNYEQYF. The CDR3 DNA is TGCGCCAGCAGCTTGATGAGCGGGGAGTCTAACTACGAGCAGTACTTC. Supplemented by reference TRBV5-1 and TRBJ2-7, the full variable domain reads KAGVTQTPRYLIKTRGQQVTLSCSPISGHRSVSWYQQTPGQGLQFLFEYFSETQRNKGNFPGRFSGRQFSNSRSEMNVSTLELGDSALYLCASSLMSGESNYEQYFGPGTRLTVT.

This clonotype was detected only a few times. Here the CDR3 DNA reads TGCAGTGCTAGAGAGGGGACAGTGTTCGACACCGGGGAGCTGTTTTTT. This encodes CSAREGTVFDTGELFF. The gene calls are TRBV20-1 and TRBJ2-2; TRBD1 matches 7 bases. Germline V lookup: CDR1 DFQATT, CDR2 SNEGSKA (reference sequence). The length of the CDR3 is 16 residues. With 0 bases clipped from V and 3 bases from J, the junction kept 7 bases outside the gene matches.

This CDR3 reads CASHGGRSYEQYF. As DNA, the CDR3 is TGTGCCTCACACGGGGGACGGAGCTACGAGCAGTACTTC. The chain couples TRBV28 to TRBJ2-7, with a tentative D call TRBD2 (6 bases). The CDR3 sequence is 13 residues long. The V end lost 11 bases, the J end lost 3 bases, and 17 bases lay between the germline ends. Germline V gives CDR1 MDHEN, CDR2 SYDVKM.

This clonotype was seen many times. This chain connects TRBV6-2 or TRBV6-3 to TRBJ2-3, with 9 bases aligning to TRBD1. CDR1 and CDR2 from the germline V gene are MNHEY and SVGEGT. The CDR3 runs 15 residues. V lost 5 bases to trimming and J lost 3 bases; unmatched junction nucleotides: 6. The CDR3 sequence is CASSRTGGDTDTQYF. The CDR3 bases are TGTGCCAGCAGTCGCACAGGGGGCGATACAGATACGCAGTATTTT.

This clonotype was detected ten times or more. V is TRBV29-1 and J is TRBJ2-7, with 8 bases lining up with TRBD1. After removal of 6 bases from V and 2 bases from J, the junction contained 9 bases not matched to a gene. The germline CDR1 and CDR2 sequences are SQVTM and ANQGSEA. This CDR3 has 14 amino acids. The CDR3 nucleotides are TGCAGCGTAATAAAGGACAGGGTACCCTACGAGCAGTACTTC. This codes for CSVIKDRVPYEQYF.

This clonotype was seen at least ten times. V gene TRBV4-2 combines with J gene TRBJ1-1; D is ambiguous. CDR3 size: 15 residues. The germline V gene encodes CDR1 LGHNA and CDR2 YNFKEQ. Trimming cost V 3 bases and J 3 bases, with 14 bases left between them. The CDR3 protein is CASSHLPPEDTEAFF. In DNA form, the CDR3 reads TGTGCCAGCAGCCACCTACCCCCGGAAGACACTGAAGCTTTCTTT.

The chain is built from TRBV20-1 and TRBJ2-7; the D is unclear. Germline values: CDR1 DFQATT, CDR2 SNEGSKA (reference sequence). V shed 1 base and J shed 4 bases, with 17 bases lying between them. The CDR3 length is 15 residues. CDR3 amino acids: CSARGVYGALYEQYF. CDR3 coding DNA: TGCAGTGCTAGAGGGGTATATGGCGCGCTTTACGAGCAGTACTTC.

The rearrangement uses TRBV27 and TRBJ2-3, with D perhaps TRBD1 (6 bases). CDR1 MNHEY and CDR2 SMNVEV come from the germline V gene (reference sequence). V dropped 1 base and J dropped 3 bases, with 8 bases sitting between them. The CDR3 is 14 residues long. CDR3 in DNA: TGTGCCAGCAGTTTATGGACAGAAACAGATACGCAGTATTTT. Residues: CASSLWTETDTQYF.

This clonotype was seen only a few times. This chain connects TRBV10-2 to TRBJ2-1; D perhaps matches TRBD2 (5 bases). The V end lost 2 bases, the J end lost 3 bases, and 17 bases lay between the germline ends. Germline loops: CDR1 WSHSY, CDR2 SAAADI. CDR3 length: 17 residues. The DNA for the CDR3 is TGCGCCAGCAGTGAGCCCGGGGTCTCCCTAGACTACAATGAGCAGTTCTTC. It specifies CASSEPGVSLDYNEQFF.